What follows are 11 T cell receptor beta chains derived from one specimen sequenced in a study of T cells after yellow fever vaccination. TCRdb itself ran the 5' RACE reads through MiXCR, one entry per CDR3 protein. This sample has some 600,000 distinct CDR3 sequences, with approximately 13% found just once. The source material was PBMCs, sampled on the day of the yellow fever booster vaccination. These receptors were taken from a man aged 25-45 years who received the YFV17D yellow fever vaccine.

This clonotype has just a few counts. The chain is built from TRBV12-3 or TRBV12-4 and TRBJ2-7; D not certain. V was pared by 3 bases and J by 6 bases, with 18 bases between. This CDR3 is built from 15 residues. The CDR3 reads CASSFIRTSAPEQYF. The CDR3 nucleotides read TGTGCCAGCAGTTTTATACGGACCTCCGCACCCGAGCAGTACTTC.

This clonotype occurred many times. CDR3 residues: CASRTSGIVNEQFF. DNA for the CDR3: TGTGCCAGTCGAACTAGCGGGATAGTAAATGAGCAGTTCTTC. The chain joins TRBV28 to TRBJ2-1, with 10 bases identical to TRBD2. The CDR3 extends over 14 amino acids. Looked up from germline, CDR1 is MDHEN and CDR2 is SYDVKM. J gave up 7 bases and V 9 bases, and 9 bases lay outside the gene matches. Looking up the rest from reference TRBV28 and TRBJ2-1 gives the full variable domain: DVKVTQSSRYLVKRTGEKVFLECVQDMDHENMFWYRQDPGLGLRLIYFSYDVKMKEKGDIPEGYSVSREKKERFSLILESASTNQTSMYLCASRTSGIVNEQFFGPGTRLTVL.

The sample holds many counts of this clonotype. The genes are TRBV20-1 and TRBJ2-5; D is uncertain. Per germline, CDR1 DFQATT and CDR2 SNEGSKA (reference sequence). This CDR3 spans 11 amino acids. V lost 2 bases to trimming and J lost 2 bases, with 3 bases between them. CDR3 DNA sequence: TGCAGTGCTAGATCGCAAGAGACCCAGTACTTC. Its protein product is CSARSQETQYF.

This chain uses TRBV12-3 or TRBV12-4 with TRBJ2-5; maybe TRBD2 (5 bases). Trimming took off 3 bases at V and 1 base at J, with 9 bases between the two ends. This CDR3 is 14 amino acids long. As DNA, the CDR3 is TGTGCCAGCAGTTTCCGACTACCCCAAGAGACCCAGTACTTC. Its translation is CASSFRLPQETQYF.

The chain links TRBV6-5 to TRBJ2-2, with TRBD2 identical over 10 bases. Germline V gives CDR1 MNHEY, CDR2 SVGAGI. The CDR3 runs 18 residues. V was pared by 0 bases and J by 7 bases, with 11 bases of the junction left unmatched. CDR3 bases: TGTGCCAGCAGTTACTCCGGCCTAGCGGGAGACTGGGGCGGGGAGCTGTTTTTT. Amino acids: CASSYSGLAGDWGGELFF.

The CDR3 coding sequence is TGCAGTGCTAGCTTTGGCGCTCTTTCGGAGCAGTACTTC. It codes for CSASFGALSEQYF. V gene TRBV20-1 combines with J gene TRBJ2-7, with D unresolved. V gave up 3 bases and J gave up 7 bases, with 16 bases separating them. This CDR3 is 13 amino acids long. Germline CDR1 DFQATT, CDR2 SNEGSKA (reference sequence).

The chain joins TRBV29-1 to TRBJ2-5; D possibly corresponds to TRBD2 (6 bases). The germline CDR1 and CDR2 sequences are SQVTM and ANQGSEA. The CDR3 runs 13 residues. Trimming took off 6 bases at V and 2 bases at J, with 13 bases between the two ends. CDR3 sequence (DNA): TGCAGCGTGGCCGGAGGGGTACAAGAGACCCAGTACTTC. It specifies CSVAGGVQETQYF.

This clonotype has ten or more counts. This chain uses TRBV19 with TRBJ1-1; weak D call: TRBD1 (6 bases). Germline V gene lookup returns CDR1 LNHDA and CDR2 SQIVND (reference sequence). The CDR3 spans 13 residues. Trimming took off 2 bases at V and 4 bases at J, with 8 bases between the two ends. The CDR3 here is CASSILGGTEAFF. CDR3 nucleotides: TGTGCCAGTAGTATATTAGGGGGCACTGAAGCTTTCTTT.

This clonotype was picked up a small number of times. The rearrangement links TRBV29-1 to TRBJ2-7, with D possibly being TRBD1 (5 bases). Germline CDR1 reads SQVTM; CDR2 reads ANQGSEA. The V end lost 1 base, the J end lost 8 bases, and 9 bases lay between the germline ends. The CDR3 has 11 amino acids. The CDR3 region is CSVEGAGKQYF. The CDR3 nucleotides are TGCAGCGTTGAAGGGGCAGGGAAGCAGTACTTC.

The V gene is TRBV20-1, the J gene TRBJ2-7; maybe TRBD1 (6 bases). The CDR3 totals 15 residues. Between the trimmed V and J ends, which lost 5 bases and 6 bases, there was a span of 23 bases. CDR1 is DFQATT, CDR2 SNEGSKA, per germline (reference sequence). This chain's CDR3 is CSAHNDRKALPEQYF. The CDR3 DNA sequence: TGCAGTGCTCATAATGACAGGAAAGCCCTCCCCGAGCAGTACTTC.

This chain joins TRBV7-2 and TRBJ2-1; the match to TRBD2 covers 7 bases. The CDR3 is made up of 14 amino acids. CDR1 is SGHTA and CDR2 is FQGNSA in the germline V gene. V lost 1 base to trimming and J lost 11 bases; unmatched junction nucleotides: 8. CDR3 sequence reads: CASSLGDRTRQQFF. CDR3 nucleotide sequence: TGTGCCAGCAGCTTAGGAGATAGGACTAGACAGCAGTTCTTC.